This paragraph reports one T cell receptor (beta chain). As yet, its antigen is unknown. This sample is part of a study of blood T cells in healthy people across ages. Points from the study as a whole: Versus aged donors, long-lived donors had higher diversity and more naive CD4+ cells.

Alongside a J-beta primer mix, a sample-barcoded 5' primer served in a second PCR lasting roughly 6 to 11 cycles. All cDNA molecules were each tagged by a template-switch adaptor with 12 random nucleotides. TCRdb reprocessed the 5' RACE reads via MiXCR and lists one record per CDR3 protein. The sample carries approximately 800,000 distinct CDR3 sequences, less than 80% recorded once. CDR3 length: 12 amino acids. V gave up 7 bases and J gave up 5 bases; unmatched junction bases: 7. Germline CDR1 reads GTSNPN; CDR2 reads SVGIG (reference sequence). Sequences were obtained from blood. This clonotype was sampled from a man in his thirties or forties in good health. This chain joins TRBV30 and TRBJ1-2; 7 positions match TRBD1. Here the CDR3 DNA reads TGTGCCTTCACCGGGACAGCTTATGGCTACACCTTC. Translated, it gives CAFTGTAYGYTF.